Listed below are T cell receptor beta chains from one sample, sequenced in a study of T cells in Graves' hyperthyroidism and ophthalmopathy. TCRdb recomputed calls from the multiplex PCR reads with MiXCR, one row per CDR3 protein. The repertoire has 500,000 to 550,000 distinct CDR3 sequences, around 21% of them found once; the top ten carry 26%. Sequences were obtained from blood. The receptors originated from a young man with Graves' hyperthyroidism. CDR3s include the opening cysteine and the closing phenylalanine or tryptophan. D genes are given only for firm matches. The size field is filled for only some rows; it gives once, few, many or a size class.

TGTGCCAGCAGTCCTAACAGGGTGGCAAACACCATATATTTT	CASSPNRVANTIYF	-	TRBV25-1	-	TRBJ1-3
TGTGCCAGCAGCCAACAGGGGACGGCTGAAGCTTTCTTT	CASSQQGTAEAFF	few	TRBV12-3/TRBV12-4	TRBD1	TRBJ1-1
TGTGCCAGCAGTTACTCGATCCTGAACACTGAAGCTTTCTTT	CASSYSILNTEAFF	many	TRBV6-5	-	TRBJ1-1
TGTGCCAGCGGGGACAGCTACACCGGGGAGCTGTTTTTT	CASGDSYTGELFF	-	TRBV6-4	TRBD1	TRBJ2-2
TGTGCCAGCAGCCAAGATCAGGGACAGGGGTACGAGCAGTACTTC	CASSQDQGQGYEQYF	few	TRBV9	TRBD1	TRBJ2-7
TGCAGTGCTAGAGACTCCGGGGTGACGAGCTCCTACGAGCAGTACTTC	CSARDSGVTSSYEQYF	many	TRBV20-1	-	TRBJ2-7
TGTGCCAGCACAAGTGGCGGGCGGGTGAAAGAGACCCAGTACTTC	CASTSGGRVKETQYF	-	TRBV28	-	TRBJ2-5
TGTGCCAGTACGGAGGGGGCCAAAAACATTCAGTACTTC	CASTEGAKNIQYF	-	TRBV28	-	TRBJ2-4
TGTGCCAGTAGTATCGACAGGGACACTGAAGCTTTCTTT	CASSIDRDTEAFF	many	TRBV19	TRBD1	TRBJ1-1
TGTGCCAGCAGGCTTACGGACAGGGCCTATGGCTACACCTTC	CASRLTDRAYGYTF	many	TRBV12-3/TRBV12-4	TRBD1	TRBJ1-2
TGTGCCAGCAGTTTCGGGGGGGAGTCCGCTGAAGCTTTCTTT	CASSFGGESAEAFF	many	TRBV12-3/TRBV12-4	-	TRBJ1-1
TGTGCCAGCAGCCAAGATAGATCCACGGCCCACAGGGAGGATCAGCCCCAGCATTTT	CASSQDRSTAHREDQPQHF	-	TRBV4-2	-	TRBJ1-5
TGCAGTGCTGTCTCGAGCTCTGGGGCCTACGTCCTGACTTTC	CSAVSSSGAYVLTF	-	TRBV20-1	-	TRBJ2-6
TGTGCCAGCAGCCAAGCACCACAAGAGACCCAGTACTTC	CASSQAPQETQYF	-	TRBV14	-	TRBJ2-5
TGTGCCAGCAGCTTAGAGGGGTTCGGGAGGGCCGGGGATGAGGCCCAGTACTTC	CASSLEGFGRAGDEAQYF	-	TRBV11-2	TRBD2	TRBJ2-5
TGTGCCAGTAGTATTGACAGGTCTAATCAGCCCCAGCATTTT	CASSIDRSNQPQHF	few	TRBV19	-	TRBJ1-5
TGTGCCAGCAGTTACTCGAGGGTCGATGGCTACACCTTC	CASSYSRVDGYTF	few	TRBV6-5	-	TRBJ1-2
TGTGCCTGGAGTGGAAGAGGGGTTGTGCAGCCCCAGCATTTT	CAWSGRGVVQPQHF	many	TRBV30	-	TRBJ1-5
TGTGCCAGCAGCCTTACAAGGGGTTTGGGGACCCAGTACTTC	CASSLTRGLGTQYF	many	TRBV14	-	TRBJ2-5
TGTGCCAGCAGTCCCGCCCCGGAGACAGGGCATGGCTACACCTTC	CASSPAPETGHGYTF	many	TRBV12-3/TRBV12-4	TRBD1	TRBJ1-2
TGTGCCAGCACGGACTGGTCCCTCTATGGCTACACCTTC	CASTDWSLYGYTF	-	TRBV6-1	-	TRBJ1-2
TGTGCCAGCAGCGAGCGTACAGGGGACACTGAAGCTTTCTTT	CASSERTGDTEAFF	few	TRBV9	TRBD1	TRBJ1-1
TGTGCCAGCAGTTACTCCCGGGACAGACCCGACTACGAGCAGTACTTC	CASSYSRDRPDYEQYF	many	TRBV6-5	TRBD1	TRBJ2-7
TGCGCCAGCAGCTTGGATCTCTCCGGGTCCTACGAGCAGTACTTC	CASSLDLSGSYEQYF	many	TRBV5-1	-	TRBJ2-7
TGTGCCAGCAGTGGGGCCGGGGAGCTGTTTTTT	CASSGAGELFF	many	TRBV2	-	TRBJ2-2
TGTGCCAGCAGTTTACCCCCTAGAGGGGGCCAAACCTACGAGCAGTACTTC	CASSLPPRGGQTYEQYF	many	TRBV12-3/TRBV12-4	TRBD1	TRBJ2-7
TGTGCCAGCAGGGGGGGACAGGGAGGCAATCAGCCCCAGCATTTT	CASRGGQGGNQPQHF	many	TRBV6-1	TRBD1	TRBJ1-5
TGTGCCACCAGCAGAGATCTTACGAGGGAGCAGTACTTC	CATSRDLTREQYF	many	TRBV15	-	TRBJ2-7
TGTGCCAGCAGTCCCTCGGACAGGGAGCACGAGCAGTACTTC	CASSPSDREHEQYF	many	TRBV27	TRBD1	TRBJ2-7
TGCAGTGCAACAACAGGGACGAACACTGAAGCTTTCTTT	CSATTGTNTEAFF	many	TRBV20-1	-	TRBJ1-1
TGTGCCAGCAGTGAAGCCTTAGGAGGGCTAAACTCCTACGAGCAGTACTTC	CASSEALGGLNSYEQYF	few	TRBV6-1	-	TRBJ2-7
TGTGCCAGCAGCCAATTCGTCGCGGGGCAGCCCCAGCATTTT	CASSQFVAGQPQHF	many	TRBV3-1	-	TRBJ1-5
TGCAGTGCTAGAAGGACTAGTCAAGAGACCCAGTACTTC	CSARRTSQETQYF	many	TRBV20-1	TRBD2	TRBJ2-5
TGTGCCAGCAGCCCGCGTGGGGGGTCCGGCTACGAGCAGTACTTC	CASSPRGGSGYEQYF	many	TRBV7-8	-	TRBJ2-7
TGTGCCACCAGTGATTCTAGGGGATCGGGACAGCCCCAGCATTTT	CATSDSRGSGQPQHF	many	TRBV24-1	-	TRBJ1-5
TGTGCCAGCAGCATCCGAGGAGACACCCTGAGAACTGAAGCTTTCTTT	CASSIRGDTLRTEAFF	many	TRBV9	-	TRBJ1-1
TGTGCCTGGAGTGGAGGGGGCATGATTCAGCCCCAGCATTTT	CAWSGGGMIQPQHF	many	TRBV30	TRBD1	TRBJ1-5
TGTGCCAGCAGTAGTCAGGAGGAGGTGAACACTGAAGCTTTCTTT	CASSSQEEVNTEAFF	many	TRBV6-2/TRBV6-3	-	TRBJ1-1
TGTGCCAGCACCTCGGGAAGCTATGGCTACACCTTC	CASTSGSYGYTF	few	TRBV12-3/TRBV12-4	-	TRBJ1-2
TGCGCCAGCCGGGGCGGGACAGGGGACACCGGGGAGCTGTTTTTT	CASRGGTGDTGELFF	many	TRBV10-1	TRBD1	TRBJ2-2
TGTGCCAGCAGTTACAGCGACGCGAACACCGGGGAGCTGTTTTTT	CASSYSDANTGELFF	many	TRBV2	-	TRBJ2-2
TGTGCCAGCAAAGTTGGAGGGGGTATCACTGAAGCTTTCTTT	CASKVGGGITEAFF	many	TRBV6-2/TRBV6-3	-	TRBJ1-1
TGTGCCTGGGGGGTCAGAGGGAGGGCCGAGACCCAGTACTTC	CAWGVRGRAETQYF	-	TRBV30	TRBD2	TRBJ2-5
TGCAGCGGAAGCGACTTCCAAGAGACCCAGTACTTC	CSGSDFQETQYF	few	TRBV29-1	-	TRBJ2-5
TGTGCCAGCAGTTTCACCCTGGCAGACGGGTATGGCTACACCTTC	CASSFTLADGYGYTF	many	TRBV12-3/TRBV12-4	-	TRBJ1-2
TGTGCCAGCAGTGAACTGATGAACACTGAAGCTTTCTTT	CASSELMNTEAFF	many	TRBV6-1	-	TRBJ1-1
TGTGCCAGTAGTGCACCGGGACAGGGGTTTAATAGCTATGGCTACACCTTC	CASSAPGQGFNSYGYTF	few	TRBV19	TRBD1	TRBJ1-2
TGTGCCAGCAGCCACAGGGGGCCCCAAGAGACCCAGTACTTC	CASSHRGPQETQYF	many	TRBV6-1	TRBD1	TRBJ2-5
TGTGCCAGCATCCTCGGAGCGGGCACTGAAGCTTTCTTT	CASILGAGTEAFF	many	TRBV2	-	TRBJ1-1
TGTGCCAGCAGCGGTCCGGGGGGGGGCCACGAGCAGTACTTC	CASSGPGGGHEQYF	few	TRBV7-8	TRBD2	TRBJ2-7
TGCAGTGCGGGGGGGACAGGGCGCTACGAGCAGTACTTC	CSAGGTGRYEQYF	many	TRBV20-1	TRBD1	TRBJ2-7
TGTGCCAGCAGTTTCAAGATTGGTGCCTACGAGCAGTACTTC	CASSFKIGAYEQYF	-	TRBV28	-	TRBJ2-7
TGTGCCAGCAGCCCCACTCCGGACACCGGGGAGCTGTTTTTT	CASSPTPDTGELFF	-	TRBV11-2	-	TRBJ2-2
TGCGCCAGCAGTGGCGGGACGGCCCGGGGCTACACCTTC	CASSGGTARGYTF	many	TRBV5-1	-	TRBJ1-2
TGTGCCAGCAGCGTGGTGGGACAGGGATTCACCGGGGAGCTGTTTTTT	CASSVVGQGFTGELFF	few	TRBV9	TRBD1	TRBJ2-2
TGTGCCAGCAGTGCCCCCTTGGGGAACACCGGGGAGCTGTTTTTT	CASSAPLGNTGELFF	many	TRBV28	-	TRBJ2-2
-	CSANSGQGKYEQYF	-	TRBV20-1	-	TRBJ2-7
TGTGCCAGCAGTGAAGCCCCGACGGAGTTAGCCAAAAACATTCAGTACTTC	CASSEAPTELAKNIQYF	many	TRBV2	-	TRBJ2-4
TGCGCCAGCAGCCAGAACAGGGACGAAACTGAAGCTTTCTTT	CASSQNRDETEAFF	many	TRBV4-1	-	TRBJ1-1
TGTGCCAGCAGTTTAGGTGACAGTTTGAACACTGAAGCTTTCTTT	CASSLGDSLNTEAFF	-	TRBV28	-	TRBJ1-1